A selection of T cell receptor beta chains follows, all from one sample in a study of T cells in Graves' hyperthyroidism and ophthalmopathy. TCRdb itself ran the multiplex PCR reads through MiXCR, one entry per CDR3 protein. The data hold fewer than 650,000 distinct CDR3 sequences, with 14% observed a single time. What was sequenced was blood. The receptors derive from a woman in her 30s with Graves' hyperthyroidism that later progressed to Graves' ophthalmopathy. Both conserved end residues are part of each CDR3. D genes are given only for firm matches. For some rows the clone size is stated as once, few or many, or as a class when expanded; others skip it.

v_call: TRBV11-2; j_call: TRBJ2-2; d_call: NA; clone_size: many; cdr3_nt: TGTGCCAGCAGCCGACTGCAGGGCGGGGAGCTGTTTTTT; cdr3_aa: CASSRLQGGELFF
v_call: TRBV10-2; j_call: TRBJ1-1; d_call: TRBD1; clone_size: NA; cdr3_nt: TGCGCCAGCAGTGAGCAAACGACAGGGAAGACTGAAGCTTTCTTT; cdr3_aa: CASSEQTTGKTEAFF
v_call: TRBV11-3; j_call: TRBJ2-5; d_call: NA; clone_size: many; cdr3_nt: TGTGCCAGCAGCTTGCGGGGCCCCAAGGGGGAGACCCAGTACTTC; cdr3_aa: CASSLRGPKGETQYF
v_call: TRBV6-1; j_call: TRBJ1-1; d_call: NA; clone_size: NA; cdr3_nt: TGTGCCAGCAGTGAAGCATTCCGGACTGAAGCTTTCTTT; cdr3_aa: CASSEAFRTEAFF
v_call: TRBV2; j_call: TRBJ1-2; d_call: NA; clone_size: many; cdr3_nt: TGTGCCAGCAGAAACGACGGAACTAACTATGGCTACACCTTC; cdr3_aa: CASRNDGTNYGYTF
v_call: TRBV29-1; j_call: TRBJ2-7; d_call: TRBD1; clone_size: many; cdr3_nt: TGCAGCGTACCTACCGGGACAGGGGGCTACGAGCAGTACTTC; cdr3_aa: CSVPTGTGGYEQYF
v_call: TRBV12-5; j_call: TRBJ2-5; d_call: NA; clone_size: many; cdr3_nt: TGTGCTAGTGTTCCCGGGACTCGTCAAGAGACCCAGTACTTC; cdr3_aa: CASVPGTRQETQYF
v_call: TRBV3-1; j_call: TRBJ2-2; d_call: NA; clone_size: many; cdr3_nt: TGTGCCAGCAGCCAAGAAACGAACACCGGGGAGCTGTTTTTT; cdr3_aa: CASSQETNTGELFF
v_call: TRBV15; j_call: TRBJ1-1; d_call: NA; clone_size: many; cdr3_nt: TGTGCCACCGGAGGACAGTTTATGAACACTGAAGCTTTCTTT; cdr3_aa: CATGGQFMNTEAFF
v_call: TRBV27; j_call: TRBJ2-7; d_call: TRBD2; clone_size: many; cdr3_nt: TGTGCCAGCAGTTTATCGGGACTAGCGGGAGACTACGAGCAGTACTTC; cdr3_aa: CASSLSGLAGDYEQYF
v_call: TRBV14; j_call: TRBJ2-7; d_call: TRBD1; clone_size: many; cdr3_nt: TGTGCCATCCTCTGGCGGGACAGGAGCTCCTACGAGCAGTACTTC; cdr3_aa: CAILWRDRSSYEQYF
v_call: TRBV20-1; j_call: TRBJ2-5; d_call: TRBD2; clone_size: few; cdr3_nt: TGCAGTCTTGGGACTAGCCCAAACTCAGAGACCCAGTACTTC; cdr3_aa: CSLGTSPNSETQYF
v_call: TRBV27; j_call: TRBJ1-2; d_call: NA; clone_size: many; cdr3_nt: TGTGCCAGCAGTGTAACAGGGTCGTATGAAGGCTACACCTTC; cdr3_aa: CASSVTGSYEGYTF
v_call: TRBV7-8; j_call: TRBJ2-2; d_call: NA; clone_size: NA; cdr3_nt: TGTGCCAGCAGCTTAGACCGGGCTACCGGGGAGCTGTTTTTT; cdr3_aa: CASSLDRATGELFF
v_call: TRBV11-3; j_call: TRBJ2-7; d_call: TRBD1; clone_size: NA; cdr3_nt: TGTGCCAGCAGCTTAGCCCGGGGACAGTCCTACGAGCAGTACTTC; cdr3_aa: CASSLARGQSYEQYF
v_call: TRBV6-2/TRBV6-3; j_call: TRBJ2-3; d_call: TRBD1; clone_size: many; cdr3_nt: TGTGCCAGCATCGGAGTGGACAGGGGATGGGATACGCAGTATTTT; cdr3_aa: CASIGVDRGWDTQYF
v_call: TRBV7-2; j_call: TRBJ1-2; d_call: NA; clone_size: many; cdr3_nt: TGTGCCAGCAGCTTAGCCCCGACAGATTATGGCTACACCTTC; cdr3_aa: CASSLAPTDYGYTF
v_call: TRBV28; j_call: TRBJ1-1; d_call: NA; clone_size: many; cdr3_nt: TGTGCCAGCAGCTCAGGGCCGGGGGGCACTGAAGCTTTCTTT; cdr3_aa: CASSSGPGGTEAFF
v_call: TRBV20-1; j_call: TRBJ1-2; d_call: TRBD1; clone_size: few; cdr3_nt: TGCAGTGGGGGGACAGCCGACTATGGCTACACCTTC; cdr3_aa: CSGGTADYGYTF
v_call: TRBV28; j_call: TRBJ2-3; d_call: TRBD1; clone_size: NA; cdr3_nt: TGTGCCAGCAGTCCCCAACACGGGACAGCTTCGGTAGATACGCAGTATTTT; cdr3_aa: CASSPQHGTASVDTQYF
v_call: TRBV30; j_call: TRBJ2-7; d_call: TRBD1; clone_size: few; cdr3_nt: TGTGCCTTCGGGACAGGGGTTTATCAAGAGCAGTACTTC; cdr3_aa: CAFGTGVYQEQYF
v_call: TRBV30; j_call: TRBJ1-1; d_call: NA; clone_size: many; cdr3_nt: TGTGCCTGGAAGGTGGACACTGAAGCTTTCTTT; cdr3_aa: CAWKVDTEAFF
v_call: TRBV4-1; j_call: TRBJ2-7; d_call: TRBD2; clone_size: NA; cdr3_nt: TGCGTCAGCAGCCAAGGGCGGACTAGTTCTTTGCTCCGCGAGCAGTACTTC; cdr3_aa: CVSSQGRTSSLLREQYF
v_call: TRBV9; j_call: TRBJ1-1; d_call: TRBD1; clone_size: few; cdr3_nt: TGTGCCAGCAGCGGGACAGGGACCGGGAACACTGAAGCTTTCTTT; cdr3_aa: CASSGTGTGNTEAFF
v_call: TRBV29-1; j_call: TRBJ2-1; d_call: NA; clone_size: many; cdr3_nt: TGCAGCGTAGCAGAATACAATGAGCAGTTCTTC; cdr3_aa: CSVAEYNEQFF
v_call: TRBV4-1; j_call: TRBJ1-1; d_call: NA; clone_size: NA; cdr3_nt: TGCGCCAGCAGCCAAGTCGGAAGACAGGAAGGTGGTGAAGCTTTCTTT; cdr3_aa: CASSQVGRQEGGEAFF
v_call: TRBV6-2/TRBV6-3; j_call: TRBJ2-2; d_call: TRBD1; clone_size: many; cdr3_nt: TGTGCCAGCAGTTACTCGGGGGACAGACTTTATAACACCGGGGAGCTGTTTTTT; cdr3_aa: CASSYSGDRLYNTGELFF
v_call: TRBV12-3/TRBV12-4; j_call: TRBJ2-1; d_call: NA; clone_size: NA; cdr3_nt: TGTGCCAGCAGCACATGGGATGAGCAGTTCTTC; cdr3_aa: CASSTWDEQFF
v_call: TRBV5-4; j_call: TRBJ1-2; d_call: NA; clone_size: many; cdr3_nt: TGTGCCAGCACCCTGGACAGAGAATTGAATGGCTACACCTTC; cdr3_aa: CASTLDRELNGYTF